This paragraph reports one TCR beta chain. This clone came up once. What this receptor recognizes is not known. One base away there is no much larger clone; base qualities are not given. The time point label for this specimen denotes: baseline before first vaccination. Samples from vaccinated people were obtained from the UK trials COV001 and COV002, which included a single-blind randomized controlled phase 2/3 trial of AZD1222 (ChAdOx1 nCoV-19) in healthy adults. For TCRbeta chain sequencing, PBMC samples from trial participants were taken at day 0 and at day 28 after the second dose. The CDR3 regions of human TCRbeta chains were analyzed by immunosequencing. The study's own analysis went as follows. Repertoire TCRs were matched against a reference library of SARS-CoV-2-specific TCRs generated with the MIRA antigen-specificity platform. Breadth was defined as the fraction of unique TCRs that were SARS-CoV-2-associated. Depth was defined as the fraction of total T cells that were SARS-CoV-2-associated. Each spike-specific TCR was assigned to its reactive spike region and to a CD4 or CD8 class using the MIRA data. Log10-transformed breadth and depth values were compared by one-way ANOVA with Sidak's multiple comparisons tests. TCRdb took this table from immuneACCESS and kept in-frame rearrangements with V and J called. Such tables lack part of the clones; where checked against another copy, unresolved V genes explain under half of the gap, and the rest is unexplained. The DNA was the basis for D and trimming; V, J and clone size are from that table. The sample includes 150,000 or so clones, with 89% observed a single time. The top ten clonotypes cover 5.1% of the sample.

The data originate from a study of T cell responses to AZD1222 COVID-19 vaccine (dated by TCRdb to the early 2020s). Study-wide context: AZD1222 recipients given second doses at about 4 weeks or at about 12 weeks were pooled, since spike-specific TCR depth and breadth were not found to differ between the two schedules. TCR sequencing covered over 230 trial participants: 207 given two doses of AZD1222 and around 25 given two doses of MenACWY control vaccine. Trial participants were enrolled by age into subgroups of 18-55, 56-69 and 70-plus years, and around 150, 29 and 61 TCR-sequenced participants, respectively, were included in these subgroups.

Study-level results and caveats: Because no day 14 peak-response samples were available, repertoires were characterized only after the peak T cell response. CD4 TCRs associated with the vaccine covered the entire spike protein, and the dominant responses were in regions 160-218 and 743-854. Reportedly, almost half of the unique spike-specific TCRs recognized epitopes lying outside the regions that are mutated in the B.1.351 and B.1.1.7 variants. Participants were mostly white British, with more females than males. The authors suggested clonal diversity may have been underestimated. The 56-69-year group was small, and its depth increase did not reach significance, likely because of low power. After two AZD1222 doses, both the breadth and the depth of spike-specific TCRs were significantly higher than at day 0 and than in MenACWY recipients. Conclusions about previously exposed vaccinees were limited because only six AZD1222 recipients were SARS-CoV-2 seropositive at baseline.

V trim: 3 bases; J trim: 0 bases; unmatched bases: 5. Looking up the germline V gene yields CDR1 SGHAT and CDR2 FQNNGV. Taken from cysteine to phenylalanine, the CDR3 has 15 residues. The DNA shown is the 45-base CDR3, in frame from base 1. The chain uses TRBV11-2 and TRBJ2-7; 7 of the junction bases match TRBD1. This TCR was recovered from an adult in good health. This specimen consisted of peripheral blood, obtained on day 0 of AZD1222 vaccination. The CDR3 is CASSFTGDLSYEQYF. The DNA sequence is TGTGCCAGCAGCTTCACAGGGGACCTCTCCTACGAGCAGTACTTC.